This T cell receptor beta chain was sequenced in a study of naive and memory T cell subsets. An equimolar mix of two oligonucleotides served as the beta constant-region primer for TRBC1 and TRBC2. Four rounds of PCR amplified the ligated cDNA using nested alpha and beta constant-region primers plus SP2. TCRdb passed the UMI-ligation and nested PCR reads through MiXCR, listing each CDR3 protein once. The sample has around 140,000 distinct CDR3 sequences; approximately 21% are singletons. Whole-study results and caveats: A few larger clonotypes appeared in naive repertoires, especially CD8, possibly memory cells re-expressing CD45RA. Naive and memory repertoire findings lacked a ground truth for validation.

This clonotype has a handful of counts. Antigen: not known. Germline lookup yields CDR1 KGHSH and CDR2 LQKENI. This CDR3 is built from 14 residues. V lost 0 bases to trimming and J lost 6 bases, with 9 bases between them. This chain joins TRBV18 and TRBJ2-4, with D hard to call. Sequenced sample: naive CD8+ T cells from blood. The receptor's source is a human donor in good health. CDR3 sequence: CASSPPDSRNIQYF. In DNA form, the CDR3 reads TGTGCCAGCTCACCACCGGATTCGAGAAACATTCAGTACTTC.